This T cell receptor beta chain was observed in a study of blood T cell repertoires in COVID-19. With V trimmed by 2 bases and J by 5 bases, 6 bases remained unmatched. The CDR3 extends over 15 amino acids. The germline V gene encodes CDR1 LGHDT and CDR2 YNNKEL (reference sequence). Data came from immunoSEQ multiplex PCR; TCRdb stores just in-frame clones and leaves some out. This table has 270,000 or so clones, more than 75% appearing once. The receptor was derived from a man aged 40-49 years with active or convalescent COVID-19. The chain combines TRBV3-1 (or the pseudogene TRBV3-2) with TRBJ1-5, with 7 positions matching TRBD1. Sequencing was carried out using peripheral blood. The CDR3 loop reads CASSQSGDSYQPQHF. In nucleotides, the CDR3 is TGTGCCAGCAGCCAATCGGGGGACAGTTATCAGCCCCAGCATTTT.